Shown below are 28 T cell receptor beta chains from a single sample sequenced in a study of T cell responses to AZD1222 COVID-19 vaccine. Some clones are missing from TCRdb's copy, which holds only in-frame ones; the method was immunoSEQ multiplex PCR. The sample records about 130,000 clones, around 84% being singletons. Sequences were derived from peripheral blood, sampled on day 0 of AZD1222 vaccination. These receptors all stem from an adult in good health.

A remark on this clone: Other DNA sequences in this specimen translate into the identical CDR3. This chain connects TRBV3-1 (or the pseudogene TRBV3-2) to TRBJ1-2, with a tentative D call TRBD1 (6 bases). The V and J ends lost 3 bases and 5 bases respectively, with 10 bases between them. This CDR3 is 13 amino acids long. The V gene's germline CDR1 is LGHDT and CDR2 YNNKEL (reference sequence). The DNA of the CDR3 is TGTGCCAGCAGCCAGGAGGGGGTTTATGGCTACACCTTC. Its protein product is CASSQEGVYGYTF.

V gene TRBV7-8 combines with J gene TRBJ2-5; D possibly corresponds to TRBD2 (5 bases). CDR3 length: 12 amino acids. V lost 5 bases and J 4 bases, leaving 8 bases between the germline ends. From germline, CDR1 is SGHVS and CDR2 FQNEAQ. The CDR3 bases are TGTGCCAGCAGCCCTCGGGGAGAGACCCAGTACTTC. It codes for CASSPRGETQYF. The variable domain in full, with the rest retrieved from reference TRBV7-8 and TRBJ2-5, is GAGVSQSPRYKVAKRGQDVALRCDPISGHVSLFWYQQALGQGPEFLTYFQNEAQLDKSGLPSDRFFAERPEGSVSTLKIQRTQQEDSAVYLCASSPRGETQYFGPGTRLLVL.

The V call is TRBV19, the J call TRBJ2-7; no reliable D call. CDR1 and CDR2 from the germline V gene are LNHDA and SQIVND (reference sequence). Trimming removed 5 bases from V and 6 bases from J, with 14 bases in between. CDR3 length: 13 residues. Written as DNA, the CDR3 is TGTGCCAGTAGTGGGGTCCCGGCGATCGAGCAGTACTTC. Its protein product is CASSGVPAIEQYF.

V usage is TRBV5-6 and J usage is TRBJ1-1; maybe TRBD1 (6 bases). The CDR3 runs to 15 residues. The V and J ends lost 0 bases and 1 base respectively, with 10 bases between them. Germline-derived CDR1 and CDR2 are SGHDT and YYEEEE. The chain's CDR3 is CASSLAGAGNTEAFF. The CDR3 DNA follows: TGTGCCAGCAGCTTGGCGGGGGCGGGGAACACTGAAGCTTTCTTT. The full variable domain, its missing parts supplied by reference TRBV5-6 and TRBJ1-1, is DAGVTQSPTHLIKTRGQQVTLRCSPKSGHDTVSWYQQALGQGPQFIFQYYEEEERQRGNFPDRFSGHQFPNYSSELNVNALLLGDSALYLCASSLAGAGNTEAFFGQGTRLTVV.

The V and J genes are TRBV7-2 and TRBJ2-3; the D call may be TRBD1 or TRBD2 (5 bases each). V dropped 4 bases and J dropped 7 bases, with 15 bases sitting between them. Germline lookup yields CDR1 SGHTA and CDR2 FQGNSA. CDR3 size: 14 residues. The CDR3 is CASSSGTGLNTQYF. The DNA for the CDR3 is TGTGCCAGCAGCTCGGGGACGGGGTTAAATACGCAGTATTTT.

This clone was picked up one time. V and J are TRBV5-6 and TRBJ2-1, with no clear D. Germline V gene data show CDR1 as SGHDT and CDR2 as YYEEEE. This CDR3 region has 14 residues. Trimming removed 4 bases from V and 1 base from J, with 9 bases in between. The CDR3 reads CASSLISSYNEQFF. The CDR3 DNA sequence: TGTGCCAGCAGCCTAATTTCATCCTACAATGAGCAGTTCTTC. Full variable domain (outside the CDR3, taken from reference TRBV5-6 and TRBJ2-1): DAGVTQSPTHLIKTRGQQVTLRCSPKSGHDTVSWYQQALGQGPQFIFQYYEEEERQRGNFPDRFSGHQFPNYSSELNVNALLLGDSALYLCASSLISSYNEQFFGPGTRLTVL.

This clone appeared once. The genes are TRBV11-3 and TRBJ2-7, with D unclear. The CDR3 totals 12 residues. CDR1 SGHNT and CDR2 YENEEA come from the germline V gene. Trimming stripped 5 bases from V and 3 bases from J, with 8 bases between. In DNA, the CDR3 is TGTGCCAGCAGCCCGAATGGCTACGAGCAGTACTTC. It codes for CASSPNGYEQYF.

This chain joins TRBV13 and TRBJ2-1, with 11 positions matching TRBD2. V lost 0 bases, J lost 14 bases, and 0 bases stayed unmatched. The CDR3 is 12 residues long. The V gene's germline CDR1 is PRHDT and CDR2 FYEKMQ (reference sequence). The CDR3 DNA reads TGTGCCAGCAGCTTAGGTAGCGGGAGGGAGTTCTTC. Residues: CASSLGSGREFF.

The gene calls are TRBV9 and TRBJ1-6; TRBD1 is a possible D gene (6 bases). CDR3 size: 15 residues. The V end lost 4 bases, the J end lost 6 bases, and 14 bases lay between the germline ends. The germline gives CDR1 SGDLS, CDR2 YYNGEE. CDR3 coding DNA: TGTGCCAGCAGCCCCGCCGGGACACTTAATTCACCCCTCCACTTT. Its translation: CASSPAGTLNSPLHF.

This clone has just a few counts. V gene TRBV2 combines with J gene TRBJ2-2, with no clear D. V was clipped by 4 bases and J by 0 bases, with 18 bases between them. This CDR3 contains 18 residues. Germline loops: CDR1 SNHLY, CDR2 FYNNEI. This CDR3 reads CASSGGQGLSSNTGELFF. The CDR3 coding sequence is TGTGCCAGCAGTGGGGGTCAAGGCCTATCGTCGAACACCGGGGAGCTGTTTTTT.

J is TRBJ1-3 and V is TRBV6-2 or TRBV6-3; the D gene is possibly TRBD1 (6 bases). Trimming shortened V by 0 bases and J by 0 bases, and 12 bases separated the two germline ends. There are 17 residues in the CDR3. Germline values: CDR1 MNHEY, CDR2 SVGEGT. The CDR3 reads CASSYSRDTNSGNTIYF. The CDR3 DNA is TGTGCCAGCAGTTACTCCCGGGACACCAACTCTGGAAACACCATATATTTT.

The chain uses TRBV2 and TRBJ1-4; the D is unclear. Deletions cut 3 bases from V and 11 bases from J, with 22 bases between. CDR1 is SNHLY, CDR2 FYNNEI, per germline. The CDR3 is made up of 16 amino acids. The CDR3 nucleotides read TGTGCCAGCAGTGACTTTTTTGGGCAGACCTCTACGAAACTGTTTTTT. Translated: CASSDFFGQTSTKLFF.

The chain uses TRBV5-4 and TRBJ2-1, with D possibly matching TRBD2 (6 bases). This CDR3 is 15 amino acids long. Germline V gene sequence: CDR1 SGHNT, CDR2 YYREEE (reference sequence). The germline V and J ends were trimmed by 4 bases and 4 bases, with 15 bases remaining between them. Written as DNA, the CDR3 is TGTGCCAGCAGCCCTGTGGGCGGGACTTACAATGAGCAGTTCTTC. This translates into CASSPVGGTYNEQFF.

The chain uses TRBV6-1 and TRBJ1-5; D not resolved. The CDR3 covers 15 residues. The V end lost 3 bases, the J end lost 6 bases, and 15 bases lay between the germline ends. CDR1 MNHNS and CDR2 SASEGT come from the germline V gene. CDR3 sequence (DNA): TGTGCCAGCAGTGAGTTTCAGGAGGCCGGTCAGCCCCAGCATTTT. Protein product: CASSEFQEAGQPQHF.

In its sample, this clone was seen once. The chain links TRBV12-3 or TRBV12-4 to TRBJ1-2; tentative D call: TRBD1 (5 bases). Trimming shortened V by 2 bases and J by 14 bases, and 15 bases separated the two germline ends. The CDR3 is made up of 12 amino acids. The CDR3 reads CASSLTGRSYTF. Written as DNA, the CDR3 is TGTGCCAGCAGTTTAACGGGACGCTCCTATACCTTC.

This chain connects TRBV28 to TRBJ1-1; D uncertain. In germline, CDR1 is MDHEN, CDR2 SYDVKM. The length of the CDR3 is 13 residues. The V end was cut by 6 bases, the J end by 1 base, with 9 bases between. Here the CDR3 DNA reads TGTGCCAGCAGGAGGGAGCAGAACACTGAAGCTTTCTTT. It is translated as CASRREQNTEAFF. The whole variable domain, remainder taken from reference TRBV28 and TRBJ1-1, is DVKVTQSSRYLVKRTGEKVFLECVQDMDHENMFWYRQDPGLGLRLIYFSYDVKMKEKGDIPEGYSVSREKKERFSLILESASTNQTSMYLCASRREQNTEAFFGQGTRLTVV.

The sample holds one count of this clone. This rearrangement joins TRBV6-5 to TRBJ1-2; possibly TRBD1 for D (6 bases). This CDR3 is 15 amino acids long. Germline values: CDR1 MNHEY, CDR2 SVGAGI. V lost 2 bases and J lost 4, with 14 bases in between. CDR3 loop: CASSYAGGAPYGYTF. In DNA form, the CDR3 reads TGTGCCAGCAGTTACGCGGGGGGCGCCCCCTATGGCTACACCTTC.

The V and J genes are TRBV27 and TRBJ1-1; D not certain. V gave up 3 bases and J gave up 1 base, with 9 bases separating them. The CDR3 loop spans 14 amino acids. Germline CDR1 is MNHEY and CDR2 is SMNVEV (reference sequence). For the CDR3, the DNA is TGTGCCAGCAGTTTTGGTCACAAGAACACTGAAGCTTTCTTT. Protein product: CASSFGHKNTEAFF.

V is TRBV19 and J is TRBJ2-1, with TRBD2 identical over 9 bases. From germline, CDR1 is LNHDA and CDR2 SQIVND (reference sequence). The CDR3 contains 15 residues. V was pared by 3 bases and J by 6 bases, with 6 bases of the junction left unmatched. CDR3 sequence reads: CASSMVAGGLNEQFF. The CDR3 region has the DNA TGTGCCAGTAGTATGGTTGCGGGAGGGCTCAATGAGCAGTTCTTC.

The rearrangement links TRBV7-3 to TRBJ2-3; tentative D call: TRBD2 (6 bases). The CDR3 loop spans 13 amino acids. Germline values: CDR1 SGHTA, CDR2 FQGTGA. The V end lost 8 bases, the J end lost 4 bases, and 13 bases lay between the germline ends. The CDR3 region has the DNA TGTGCCAGCTCCCAGGAGGGGCCAGATACGCAGTATTTT. Protein product: CASSQEGPDTQYF.

V gene TRBV27 combines with J gene TRBJ1-5; no definite D call. From germline, CDR1 is MNHEY and CDR2 SMNVEV (reference sequence). There are 14 residues in the CDR3. Trimming removed 6 bases at V and 0 bases at J, with 9 bases between. CDR3: CASSRFYSNQPQHF. The DNA of the CDR3 is TGTGCCAGCAGCCGTTTTTATAGCAATCAGCCCCAGCATTTT.

This clone was seen only once. J is TRBJ1-4 and V is TRBV28; no definite D call. CDR1 and CDR2 (germline): MDHEN, SYDVKM. The CDR3 is made up of 16 amino acids. Trimming stripped 7 bases from V and 0 bases from J, with 15 bases between. In DNA form, the CDR3 reads TGTGCCAGCACTCGTCAGGTTCCCTCAACTAATGAAAAACTGTTTTTT. Its protein is CASTRQVPSTNEKLFF.

The CDR3 protein is CASSKGLAGVSYEQYF. The CDR3 DNA reads as TGTGCCAGCAGCAAGGGACTAGCGGGGGTTTCCTACGAGCAGTACTTC. The chain joins TRBV7-2 to TRBJ2-7; 14 bases are a match to TRBD2. The junction had 4 bases not matched to a gene; V was cut back by 5 bases and J by 1 base. The CDR3 is 16 residues long. Germline CDR1 is SGHTA and CDR2 is FQGNSA. Drawing the rest from reference TRBV7-2 and TRBJ2-7, the complete variable domain is GAGVSQSPSNKVTEKGKDVELRCDPISGHTALYWYRQSLGQGLEFLIYFQGNSAPDKSGLPSDRFSAERTGGSVSTLTIQRTQQEDSAVYLCASSKGLAGVSYEQYFGPGTRLTVT.

The chain carries TRBV7-2 and TRBJ2-7, with 7 bases identical to TRBD1. The CDR3 has 17 amino acids. Unmatched junction bases numbered 9, after V lost 0 bases and J lost 1 base. Germline V lookup: CDR1 SGHTA, CDR2 FQGNSA. The CDR3 loop is CASSLAFMTGRSYEQYF. The DNA of the CDR3 is TGTGCCAGCAGCTTAGCATTTATGACAGGGCGATCCTACGAGCAGTACTTC.

The gene calls are TRBV27 and TRBJ1-1; a weak D match, TRBD1 (5 bases). The germline gives CDR1 MNHEY, CDR2 SMNVEV (reference sequence). V dropped 1 base and J dropped 4 bases, with 7 bases sitting between them. This CDR3 region has 13 residues. This CDR3 is CASSLWGPTEAFF. CDR3 coding DNA: TGTGCCAGCAGTTTATGGGGCCCCACTGAAGCTTTCTTT.

This clone was seen a single time. The gene calls are TRBV5-1 and TRBJ2-7, with 7 bases aligning to TRBD2. The CDR3 length is 14 residues. V lost 4 bases, J lost 2 bases, and 6 bases stayed unmatched. Looked up from germline, CDR1 is SGHRS and CDR2 is YFSETQ. In DNA, the CDR3 is TGCGCCAGCAGCGGCGGGGGAGAAACCTACGAGCAGTACTTC. This encodes CASSGGGETYEQYF.

In DNA form, the CDR3 reads TGCAGCGTTGACGGATGGACAGGGGGAGAGACCCAGTACTTC. It yields the protein CSVDGWTGGETQYF. V usage is TRBV29-1 and J usage is TRBJ2-5; 10 bases are a match to TRBD1. This CDR3 is built from 14 residues. Germline V CDR1 and CDR2: SQVTM, ANQGSEA. Trimming took 3 bases from V and 4 from J; bases not matched to a gene: 5.

The CDR3 region has the DNA TGTGCCAGCAGCCAAGATGGGACAGGGAAATTGAAGCAGTACTTC. Translation gives CASSQDGTGKLKQYF. V gene TRBV3-1 (or the pseudogene TRBV3-2) combines with J gene TRBJ2-7, with TRBD1 matching over 9 bases. J was trimmed by 8 bases and V by 0 bases; bases with no gene match: 8. Looked up from germline, CDR1 is LGHDT and CDR2 is YNNKEL (reference sequence). This CDR3 is built from 15 residues.